The T cell receptor (beta chain) described here comes from a study of blood T cell repertoires in COVID-19. Study summary: The samples span acute and convalescent COVID-19 from the United States, Italy and Spain. Sample material is recorded as cDNA or gDNA derived from T cells, B-cell-depleted T cells, or PBMCs.

Germline V gene lookup returns CDR1 KGHSH and CDR2 LQKENI. Deletions cut 2 bases from V and 4 bases from J, with 11 bases between. The CDR3 has 14 residues. Authors' methods: How many nucleated cells were present was estimated from reference gene primer amplification. Sequenced by immunoSEQ multiplex PCR; TCRdb stores in-frame clones only, minus some. That table is the source of V, J and clone size, and D and trimming were worked out from the DNA. Of some 290,000 clones in the sample, approximately 90% are singletons; the top ten hold 2.2%. The source material was peripheral blood. The rearrangement joins TRBV18 to TRBJ2-5; no definite D call. The clonotype originates from a woman aged 45-65 years who had recovered from COVID-19. The CDR3 region has the DNA TGTGCCAGCTCACCAGGTTCATCAGGAGAGACCCAGTACTTC. As protein: CASSPGSSGETQYF.